The 14 T cell receptor beta chains in this list originate from one sample, sequenced in a study of T cell responses to AZD1222 COVID-19 vaccine (dated by TCRdb to the early 2020s). The library was produced with the immunoSEQ multiplex PCR assay. TCRdb's version of the immuneACCESS table is confined to in-frame rearrangements and falls short of the full clone set. An unresolved V gene accounts for under half of the shortfall where checked; the remainder is of unknown origin. The table for this sample lists about 270,000 clones; 94% of them were counted only once. Roughly 0.5% of the sample is taken by the ten largest. The sample's time point label, in plain terms: about 28 days (+/-7) after the second vaccine dose. Sequencing was performed on peripheral blood, taken 28 days after the second AZD1222 dose. Receptors originate from an adult who received the AZD1222 COVID-19 vaccine.

The genes are TRBV28 and TRBJ2-7; D may be TRBD1 (6 bases). Germline V gene data show CDR1 as MDHEN and CDR2 as SYDVKM. V was pared by 6 bases and J by 2 bases, with 14 bases between. CDR3 length: 14 residues. The CDR3 loop is CASRKQGTPYEQYF. CDR3 in DNA: TGTGCCAGCAGAAAACAGGGTACCCCCTACGAGCAGTACTTC.

The genes are TRBV2 and TRBJ1-5; no clear D gene. The germline CDR1 and CDR2 sequences are SNHLY and FYNNEI. V lost 6 bases, J lost 0 bases, and 15 bases lay in between. This CDR3 is 16 amino acids long. This CDR3 reads CASRRSWTDSNQPQHF. In nucleotides, the CDR3 is TGTGCCAGCAGAAGAAGCTGGACGGATAGCAATCAGCCCCAGCATTTT.

The J gene is TRBJ2-3, the V gene TRBV6-5, with no clear D. The CDR3 covers 13 residues. Germline V CDR1 and CDR2: MNHEY, SVGAGI. Trimming took off 8 bases at V and 0 bases at J, with 9 bases between the two ends. The CDR3 reads CASAVQSTDTQYF. The CDR3 nucleotides read TGTGCCAGCGCAGTCCAGAGCACAGATACGCAGTATTTT.

This chain uses TRBV10-3 with TRBJ2-3; 15 nucleotides match TRBD2. From germline, CDR1 is ENHRY and CDR2 SYGVKD. V lost 4 bases, J lost 5 bases, and 1 base stayed unmatched. The CDR3 length is 15 residues. The CDR3 region is CAISGTSGGEDTQYF. The DNA for the CDR3 is TGTGCCATCAGTGGGACTAGCGGGGGGGAAGATACGCAGTATTTT.

This chain uses TRBV9 with TRBJ2-3; D unresolved. CDR3 size: 13 residues. The germline V gene has CDR1 SGDLS and CDR2 YYNGEE. The V gene lost 4 bases and the J gene lost 2 bases, with 8 bases spanning the gap. Here the CDR3 DNA reads TGTGCCAGCAGCTTTCGGAACACAGATACGCAGTATTTT. Translating gives CASSFRNTDTQYF.

Concerning this clone: Other nucleotide sequences from this sample produce the same CDR3. The V and J genes are TRBV6-2 or TRBV6-3 and TRBJ1-5; no firm D call. CDR3 length equals 14 residues. Germline V lookup: CDR1 MNHEY, CDR2 SVGEGT. V was cut by 6 bases and J by 2 bases, with 11 bases left in between. DNA for the CDR3: TGTGCCAGCAGCCCCCTCGGAGGCAATCAGCCCCAGCATTTT. This translates into CASSPLGGNQPQHF.

On this clone: Relative to the germline gene, one junction end is altered; a read error may explain this. The sample carries other DNA sequences with the same CDR3. V is TRBV12-3 or TRBV12-4 and J is TRBJ2-7; D call uncertain. The CDR3 is made up of 12 amino acids. In nucleotides, the CDR3 is TGTGCCAGCAGCTTAGGAGCCTACGAGCAGTACTTC. It is translated as CASSLGAYEQYF.

V and J are TRBV28 and TRBJ1-4, with D perhaps TRBD1 (6 bases). Germline assignment: CDR1 MDHEN and CDR2 SYDVKM. V was clipped by 8 bases and J by 3 bases, with 10 bases between them. The CDR3 has 13 residues. CDR3 region: CASQGGANEKLFF. In nucleotides, the CDR3 is TGTGCCAGCCAAGGGGGGGCTAATGAAAAACTGTTTTTT.

The CDR3 region has the DNA TGTGCCAGCAGCCAACCTGGGGCTGGTAATGAGCAGTTCTTC. Protein sequence: CASSQPGAGNEQFF. The V and J genes are TRBV4-2 and TRBJ2-1; weak D call: TRBD1 (5 bases). Looked up from germline, CDR1 is LGHNA and CDR2 is YNFKEQ. This CDR3 is 14 amino acids long. V was cut by 2 bases and J by 7 bases, with 12 bases left in between.

The V and J genes are TRBV2 and TRBJ1-5, with D maybe TRBD1 (5 bases). The CDR3 sequence is 14 residues long. V was trimmed by 3 bases and J by 5 bases, leaving 11 bases between them. Germline CDR1 and CDR2: SNHLY and FYNNEI. The chain's CDR3 is CASSESGPDQPQHF. The DNA of the CDR3 is TGTGCCAGCAGTGAGTCGGGGCCTGATCAGCCCCAGCATTTT.

The chain combines TRBV7-2 with TRBJ1-5, with 8 positions matching TRBD1. Trimming cost V 1 base and J 6 bases; bases outside gene matches: 5. Germline CDR1 reads SGHTA; CDR2 reads FQGNSA. This CDR3 is 15 amino acids long. CDR3 DNA sequence: TGTGCCAGCAGCTTAGGGGCAGGGGGCGTTCAGCCCCAGCATTTT. Protein product: CASSLGAGGVQPQHF.

This chain joins TRBV7-2 and TRBJ1-5; D gene uncertain. The CDR3 loop spans 15 amino acids. Germline V gene data show CDR1 as SGHTA and CDR2 as FQGNSA. V was pared by 1 base and J by 0 bases, with 7 bases between. CDR3: CASSLDSHSNQPQHF. Written as DNA, the CDR3 is TGTGCCAGCAGCTTAGACAGTCATAGCAATCAGCCCCAGCATTTT.

The V call is TRBV10-3, the J call TRBJ1-1; no clear D gene. V lost 3 bases and J lost 3, with 2 bases in between. This CDR3 has 11 residues. The germline V gene has CDR1 ENHRY and CDR2 SYGVKD. CDR3: CAISDHTEAFF. As DNA, the CDR3 is TGTGCCATCAGTGATCACACTGAAGCTTTCTTT.

The chain has TRBV5-1 and TRBJ2-1, with 9 nucleotides matching TRBD1. The V and J ends lost 4 bases and 8 bases, in that order; junction bases with no gene match: 7. Germline V CDR1 and CDR2: SGHRS, YFSETQ. This CDR3 has 14 amino acids. The CDR3 DNA follows: TGCGCCAGCAGCCTAGGGACAGGGTGGGATGAGCAGTTCTTC. Encoded protein: CASSLGTGWDEQFF.